This T cell receptor beta chain was recorded in a study of T cell clonality in common variable immunodeficiency (dated by TCRdb to about 2015). Overall results and qualifications from the work: Correlations between repertoire features and clinical complications were limited by patient heterogeneity within the CVID cohort. Even though DNA input was the same, control samples had an average of about 80,000 unique sequences each, compared with approximately 32,000 in CVID samples. TCRbeta clonality was higher in CVID subjects than in healthy controls (t-test p = 0.018), and the increase was most characteristic of about a third of subjects. Healthy controls shared more TCRbeta clones with each other than CVID subjects shared among themselves (p < 0.0001). Reportedly, TCRbeta sequences from CVID had fewer deletions and N-nucleotide insertions, and highly modified clones with 13 or more V deletions were absent from CVID. According to the authors, finding the cause of the higher clonality in CVID would require sequencing the repertoires of T cell subpopulations.

For sequencing, equivalent amounts of genomic DNA were input from CVID and control samples. For every sample, a 60 bp segment covering the rearranged TCRbeta CDR3 region was amplified and then sequenced. The immunoSEQ assay, a bias-corrected multiplex PCR combined with high-throughput sequencing, was used to amplify TCRbeta. The authors' pipeline ran thus. Every unique nucleotide sequence was considered a clone and was annotated with V, D and J genes, copy number and frequency. Sequences were labeled productive if in frame, and non-productive if out of frame or containing stop codons. As previously described, Shannon's entropy was used to calculate clonality. The predicted amino acid sequences of productive clones were used to derive the mean CDR3 Kyte-Doolittle hydropathy. Using the R hclust function, scaled V gene usage was clustered hierarchically with Manhattan distance and complete linkage. To assess clone sharing by CDR3 amino acid sequence, 12 repertoires per group were resampled over 100 rounds. The repertoires were searched for about 70 published EBV-specific and fewer than 250 published CMV-specific TCRbeta sequences. After two CVID samples that produced fewer than 10,000 sequences were dropped from the analysis, 42 CVID repertoires remained. TCRdb took over this immuneACCESS table, retaining in-frame rearrangements with V and J assigned. Such tables are incomplete; in checked studies, under half of the missing clones stem from an unresolved V gene, and the remainder is unexplained. V, J and clone size were drawn from that table, and D and trimming were deduced from the DNA. This sample is represented by some 25,000 clones, with no singletons among them. 4% of the sample is held by the ten biggest clonotypes.

Many counts were recorded for this clone. What antigen it recognizes has not been identified. The read ends 3 residues early relative to the CDR3; the germline J gene fills the gap. Standard criteria were used to diagnose CVID, namely serum IgG, IgA and/or IgM reduced below the normal range together with specific antibody deficiency. There were about 43 subjects in the CVID group (approximately 15 female and roughly 29 male), ranging in age from 9 to 64 years, with a mean age of 40. Most CVID patients and most healthy controls were of Caucasian heritage. Replacement immunoglobulin therapy had been administered to all CVID subjects for at least one year at the time of study participation. No CVID subject was ill or taking immunomodulatory or immunosuppressive medication when blood was collected. Heparinized peripheral whole blood samples of roughly 5 to 9 ml were obtained from each donor. Genomic DNA from adults with common variable immune deficiency (CVID) and from healthy adult controls was the source for sequencing TCRbeta CDR3 repertoires. Diluted blood was density-centrifuged over Hypaque 1077 or Ficoll-Paque to isolate peripheral blood mononuclear cells. Genomic DNA was extracted from unsorted mononuclear cells by Qiagen column purification or by a centrifugation-based method.

CDR1 and CDR2 are read off the germline V gene as SGHTA and FQGNSA. The CDR3 starts with the cysteine, ends with the phenylalanine, and has 14 residues. The DNA shown is the part of the CDR3 that was read: 33 bases, in frame from base 1. V and J lose 2 bases and 7 bases, and a span of 14 bases separates them. The sequenced sample was peripheral blood mononuclear cells. This chain joins TRBV7-2 to TRBJ2-5, with TRBD1 as a weak D call on 7 bases. The receptor was derived from a human donor with common variable immunodeficiency. The CDR3 region reads CASSLRGLGGTQYF. CDR3 DNA (partial): TGTGCCAGCAGCTTAAGGGGGCTCGGGGGGACC.